This is a list of T cell receptor beta chains from one sample in a study of blood T cells in healthy people across ages. MiXCR was run by TCRdb on the 5' RACE reads, yielding one entry per CDR3 protein. Among 700,000 to 900,000 distinct CDR3 sequences listed, about 26% were seen once. The data also belong to a second study, concerning T cells of mothers and their children.

The sequenced material came from blood. The receptors come from a boy between 10 and 17 years old in good health. CDR3s include the opening cysteine and the closing phenylalanine or tryptophan. Clone size, where shown, is once, few, many, or a class for clones that have expanded.

TRBJ2-3 - TRBV7-8 CASSFIDPDTQYF
TRBJ2-3 - TRBV2 CASSERRADTQYF
TRBJ2-1 - TRBV28 CASSSLGLAGHLPQFF
TRBJ1-1 few TRBV9 CASSDGTGLAFF
TRBJ2-7 - TRBV28 CASSFHTGQSLWSYYEQYF
TRBJ2-1 few TRBV20-1 CSARDRRSGNEQFF
TRBJ2-1 few TRBV7-9 CASRETGNEQFF
TRBJ2-7 - TRBV29-1 CSVEVSGGSEQYF
TRBJ2-7 few TRBV20-1 CSARASGYEQYF
TRBJ1-5 - TRBV7-2 CASSLWGGHSNQPQHF
TRBJ1-2 - TRBV19 CASHPGGYGYTF
TRBJ2-7 - TRBV10-3 CAISESSSGPYEQYF
TRBJ2-7 - TRBV6-2/TRBV6-3 CASSSTGGVDEQYF
TRBJ2-5 few TRBV28 CASSSGRFSRTQYF
TRBJ2-5 - TRBV5-5 CASSKGTSGVFETQHF
TRBJ2-7 - TRBV7-6 CASSSALGTARDFTYEQYF
TRBJ2-2 - TRBV29-1 CSVGSGTVNTGELFF